The next 20 T cell receptor beta chains were all read from a single sample in a study of T cell responses to AZD1222 COVID-19 vaccine. Clones were read by immunoSEQ multiplex PCR, and TCRdb kept only the in-frame ones, dropping some. Here the sample spans around 52,000 clones, about 86% being singletons. The source was peripheral blood, collected on day 0 of AZD1222 vaccination. The receptors were gathered from an adult in good health.

The chain carries TRBV6-2 or TRBV6-3 and TRBJ1-4; 7 bases align to TRBD1. The CDR3 loop spans 15 amino acids. V trimming: 2 bases; J trimming: 8 bases; junction bases outside the gene matches: 8. Germline lookup yields CDR1 MNHEY and CDR2 SVGEGT. CDR3 coding DNA: TGTGCCAGCAGTTACACCGGGGCAGGGGGAGAAAAACTGTTTTTT. It yields the protein CASSYTGAGGEKLFF.

The chain recombines TRBV28 with TRBJ2-1; unclear D gene. The V end was cut by 3 bases, the J end by 3 bases, with 12 bases between. The length of the CDR3 is 15 residues. Germline CDR1 and CDR2: MDHEN and SYDVKM. DNA for the CDR3: TGTGCCAGCAGTTTTTCGGGTTCACTCTACAATGAGCAGTTCTTC. It is translated as CASSFSGSLYNEQFF.

The V gene is TRBV12-3 or TRBV12-4, the J gene TRBJ2-2; D possibly corresponds to TRBD1 (5 bases). The CDR3 covers 13 residues. V lost 6 bases, J lost 3 bases, and 8 bases lay in between. The CDR3 is CASSQQDTGELFF. CDR3 bases: TGTGCCAGCAGCCAACAGGACACCGGGGAGCTGTTTTTT.

This clone was seen once. The V gene is TRBV7-2, the J gene TRBJ2-7, with 12 bases identical to TRBD2. The CDR3 has 19 residues. The V and J ends lost 2 bases and 2 bases, in that order; junction bases with no gene match: 13. Germline V gives CDR1 SGHTA, CDR2 FQGNSA. The CDR3 sequence: CASSLSGLAGIPLAYEQYF. The CDR3 DNA is TGTGCCAGCAGCTTAAGCGGACTAGCGGGAATACCTTTAGCCTACGAGCAGTACTTC.

The genes are TRBV4-2 and TRBJ1-4; 9 nucleotides align to TRBD1. CDR1 is LGHNA, CDR2 YNFKEQ, per germline. CDR3 size: 15 residues. Germline trimming cut 0 bases from V and 8 bases from J; bases unmatched to any gene: 4. The CDR3 loop is CASSQDLDRGEKLFF. In DNA, the CDR3 is TGTGCCAGCAGCCAAGATTTGGACAGGGGCGAAAAACTGTTTTTT.

The V and J genes are TRBV10-3 and TRBJ2-1; D assignment may be TRBD1 or TRBD2 (5 bases each). This CDR3 has 16 residues. Between the trimmed V and J ends, which lost 3 bases and 0 bases, there was a span of 12 bases. Looked up from germline, CDR1 is ENHRY and CDR2 is SYGVKD. CDR3 sequence reads: CAISDPGRSSYNEQFF. The CDR3, as DNA: TGTGCCATCAGTGACCCGGGGCGGAGCTCCTACAATGAGCAGTTCTTC.

J is TRBJ1-1 and V is TRBV11-2; 7 bases are shared with TRBD1. J gave up 4 bases and V 2 bases, and 7 bases lay outside the gene matches. The CDR3 extends over 15 amino acids. From germline, CDR1 is SGHAT and CDR2 FQNNGV. The CDR3 protein is CASSLKGARTTEAFF. The DNA for the CDR3 is TGTGCCAGCAGCTTAAAGGGGGCCAGAACCACTGAAGCTTTCTTT. The whole variable domain, filled in from reference TRBV11-2 and TRBJ1-1, reads EAGVAQSPRYKIIEKRQSVAFWCNPISGHATLYWYQQILGQGPKLLIQFQNNGVVDDSQLPKDRFSAERLKGVDSTLKIQPAKLEDSAVYLCASSLKGARTTEAFFGQGTRLTVV.

The chain has TRBV7-9 and TRBJ2-7, with D uncertain. V was trimmed by 5 bases and J by 0 bases, leaving 5 bases between them. Germline CDR1 SEHNR, CDR2 FQNEAQ (reference sequence). The CDR3 is made up of 12 amino acids. This chain's CDR3 is CASSPSSYEQYF. The CDR3 nucleotides read TGTGCCAGCAGCCCCAGCTCCTACGAGCAGTACTTC.

The chain recombines TRBV4-3 with TRBJ2-1, with TRBD2 matching 10 bases. The V and J ends lost 0 bases and 3 bases, in that order; junction bases with no gene match: 8. The CDR3 totals 18 residues. Germline V gene data show CDR1 as LGHNA and CDR2 as YSLEER. DNA of the CDR3: TGCGCCAGCAGCCAAGAGCCCCCGGGACTAGCGTTCTACAATGAGCAGTTCTTC. Translation gives CASSQEPPGLAFYNEQFF.

This clone was seen once. This chain connects TRBV7-8 to TRBJ1-1, with a weak D call TRBD1 (5 bases). This CDR3 is 14 amino acids long. In germline, CDR1 is SGHVS, CDR2 FQNEAQ. The V end lost 5 bases, the J end lost 4 bases, and 14 bases lay between the germline ends. As DNA, the CDR3 is TGTGCCAGCAGCGTCAGGGTTCTCACCACTGAAGCTTTCTTT. Translating gives CASSVRVLTTEAFF.

The chain has TRBV18 and TRBJ2-7, with D perhaps given as TRBD1 or TRBD2 (5 bases each). CDR3 length equals 14 residues. Germline V gene lookup returns CDR1 KGHSH and CDR2 LQKENI. With 6 bases removed from V and 2 bases from J, the gap between germline ends came to 14 bases. CDR3 protein: CASSRGAVTYEQYF. In DNA form, the CDR3 reads TGTGCCAGCTCCCGAGGGGCGGTTACCTACGAGCAGTACTTC.

V gene TRBV14 combines with J gene TRBJ1-4; D ambiguous. Germline CDR1 reads SGHDN; CDR2 reads FVKESK. The CDR3 contains 13 residues. The ends were cut back, 1 base at V and 7 bases at J, with 7 bases in the middle. The CDR3 loop is CASSQGTLEKLFF. The CDR3 nucleotides read TGTGCCAGCAGCCAAGGAACTCTTGAAAAACTGTTTTTT.

The chain carries TRBV19 and TRBJ2-7, with TRBD1 matching over 9 bases. V shed 5 bases, J shed 6 bases, and the junction held 11 bases outside the gene matches. The CDR3 is made up of 15 amino acids. Germline CDR1 and CDR2: LNHDA and SQIVND (reference sequence). The CDR3 DNA is TGTGCCAGTAGTCCTTCCGGGACAGGGATCCTCGAGCAGTACTTC. Translated, it gives CASSPSGTGILEQYF.

This clone was detected once. This chain connects TRBV27 to TRBJ1-6; no clear D. The V end lost 3 bases, the J end lost 6 bases, and 9 bases lay between the germline ends. The CDR3 consists of 14 residues. Germline CDR1 and CDR2: MNHEY and SMNVEV (reference sequence). As DNA, the CDR3 is TGTGCCAGCAGTTTTAGCTCATTTAATTCACCCCTCCACTTT. Translating gives CASSFSSFNSPLHF.

This clone was detected a few times. J is TRBJ1-1 and V is TRBV19; D is ambiguous. Germline values: CDR1 LNHDA, CDR2 SQIVND (reference sequence). Deletions cut 3 bases from V and 4 bases from J, with 15 bases between. This CDR3 is built from 15 residues. CDR3 DNA: TGTGCCAGTAGTATTGCTTTAACGGGAATCACTGAAGCTTTCTTT. This sequence encodes CASSIALTGITEAFF.

Only one count was recorded for this clone. This chain links TRBV9 with TRBJ1-6, with D tentatively TRBD1 (5 bases). This CDR3 comprises 16 residues. Trimming cost V 3 bases and J 8 bases, with 18 bases left between them. Germline lookup yields CDR1 SGDLS and CDR2 YYNGEE. The CDR3 bases are TGTGCCAGCAGCGGGGACGGGACTTCATTATATTCACCCCTCCACTTT. Translation: CASSGDGTSLYSPLHF.

This sequence joins TRBV29-1 and TRBJ2-7; the D gene is possibly TRBD2 (6 bases). V lost 0 bases and J 5 bases, leaving 23 bases between the germline ends. This CDR3 region has 17 residues. The V gene's germline CDR1 is SQVTM and CDR2 ANQGSEA. The CDR3 DNA sequence: TGCAGCGTTGAAGATCTGGGCCGACTCGGGACTCCACACGAGCAGTACTTC. Amino acid sequence: CSVEDLGRLGTPHEQYF.

In this sample, this clone turned up a few times. This chain joins TRBV2 and TRBJ2-2, with 7 bases lining up with TRBD2. Per the germline V gene, CDR1 is SNHLY and CDR2 is FYNNEI. The CDR3 is 15 amino acids. Losses at the gene ends were 5 bases for V and 6 bases for J; bases not matched to a gene: 9. This CDR3 is CASSRVAGAPGELFF. CDR3 nucleotides: TGTGCCAGCAGTCGGGTGGCGGGAGCCCCCGGGGAGCTGTTTTTT.

The V call is TRBV19, the J call TRBJ2-2, with D unresolved. V was shortened by 3 bases and J by 6 bases, with 11 bases between the two germline ends. Germline V gives CDR1 LNHDA, CDR2 SQIVND (reference sequence). The CDR3 covers 14 residues. The CDR3 reads CASSMVLTAGELFF. In nucleotides, the CDR3 is TGTGCCAGTAGTATGGTCTTGACGGCCGGGGAGCTGTTTTTT.

This clone has only a few counts. The rearrangement joins TRBV5-1 to TRBJ1-1; D possibly corresponds to TRBD1 (6 bases). Germline CDR1 and CDR2: SGHRS and YFSETQ. The ends were cut back, 7 bases at V and 0 bases at J, with 13 bases in the middle. The CDR3 runs 14 residues. In nucleotides, the CDR3 is TGCGCCAGCCAATACAGGGATATGAACACTGAAGCTTTCTTT. Translation: CASQYRDMNTEAFF.